The 11 T cell receptor beta chains listed next were all sequenced from one sample in a study of T cell responses to AZD1222 COVID-19 vaccine. TCRdb's table, derived via immunoSEQ multiplex PCR, lists solely in-frame clones and lacks some. The sample lists fewer than 110,000 clones, roughly 90% occurring once. The material was peripheral blood, obtained on day 0 of AZD1222 vaccination. The receptors shown here come from an adult in good health.

The CDR3 sequence is CASSLYAGQGAEAFF. CDR3 DNA sequence: TGTGCCAGCAGTTTATACGCGGGACAGGGGGCTGAAGCTTTCTTT. The chain links TRBV27 to TRBJ1-1, with 11 bases lining up with TRBD1. The V and J ends lost 1 base and 6 bases, in that order; junction bases with no gene match: 4. The germline CDR1 and CDR2 sequences are MNHEY and SMNVEV (reference sequence). The CDR3 is 15 amino acids.

The rearrangement joins TRBV27 to TRBJ2-7; TRBD1 matches 11 bases. CDR1 and CDR2 (germline): MNHEY, SMNVEV (reference sequence). V was pared by 8 bases and J by 2 bases, with 2 bases of the junction left unmatched. The CDR3 runs 13 residues. The CDR3 DNA is TGTGCCAGCCGGGGACAGGGGGCCTACGAGCAGTACTTC. Amino acid sequence: CASRGQGAYEQYF.

The rearrangement uses TRBV5-4 and TRBJ2-1; TRBD1 agrees at 7 bases. The germline CDR1 and CDR2 sequences are SGHNT and YYREEE (reference sequence). This CDR3 is built from 14 residues. CDR3 DNA sequence: TGTGCAGAAGGCCGACAGGGTCCCTACAATGAGCAGTTCTTC. Protein sequence: CAEGRQGPYNEQFF.

This clone was seen once. This chain joins TRBV11-2 and TRBJ1-1; weak D call: TRBD1 (6 bases). Germline lookup yields CDR1 SGHAT and CDR2 FQNNGV. The V end lost 4 bases, the J end lost 1 base, and 10 bases lay between the germline ends. CDR3 size: 14 residues. Here the CDR3 DNA reads TGTGCCAGCAGCTCCCAAGGGGGGAACACTGAAGCTTTCTTT. Translation gives CASSSQGGNTEAFF.

This chain joins TRBV7-3 and TRBJ2-1, with D perhaps matching TRBD1 or TRBD2 (6 bases each). Per the germline V gene, CDR1 is SGHTA and CDR2 is FQGTGA. The CDR3 has 18 amino acids. Trimming removed 1 base from V and 7 bases from J, with 23 bases in between. The DNA of the CDR3 is TGTGCCAGCAGCTTAAGAGGGCAAGGGGGAGGAGTAAGTAATGAGCAGTTCTTC. Protein sequence: CASSLRGQGGGVSNEQFF.

This clone was counted once. The genes are TRBV7-6 and TRBJ1-2, with TRBD1 matching 9 bases. Germline V gives CDR1 SGHVS, CDR2 FNYEAQ. This CDR3 has 15 amino acids. The ends lost 5 bases at V and 2 bases at J; junction bases unmatched: 6. This CDR3 is CASSTGQGSNYGYTF. Here the CDR3 DNA reads TGTGCCAGCAGCACCGGACAGGGGTCGAACTATGGCTACACCTTC.

The V call is TRBV10-3, the J call TRBJ2-2, with 7 bases lining up with TRBD2. The CDR3 is made up of 15 amino acids. CDR1 and CDR2 from the germline V gene are ENHRY and SYGVKD. After removal of 3 bases from V and 3 bases from J, the junction contained 4 bases not matched to a gene. This CDR3 is CAISEGGSDTGELFF. Written as DNA, the CDR3 is TGTGCCATCAGTGAAGGCGGGAGCGACACCGGGGAGCTGTTTTTT.

The chain joins TRBV5-4 to TRBJ2-5, with 9 bases fitting TRBD2. V lost 1 base to trimming and J lost 5 bases; unmatched junction nucleotides: 15. Germline values: CDR1 SGHNT, CDR2 YYREEE (reference sequence). This CDR3 is 18 amino acids long. The CDR3 DNA reads TGTGCCAGCAGCTTGACCGGGGGCCGGCCTAGCGGGAAGGAGACCCAGTACTTC. Protein: CASSLTGGRPSGKETQYF.

The sample holds one count of this clone. The V call is TRBV28, the J call TRBJ2-7; D is unresolved. The CDR3 is made up of 12 amino acids. The germline V gene has CDR1 MDHEN and CDR2 SYDVKM. V gave up 4 bases and J gave up 9 bases, with 13 bases separating them. The CDR3 region has the DNA TGTGCCAGCAGTTCCTCGTCCGTAATGCAGTACTTC. Protein: CASSSSSVMQYF. Together with reference TRBV28 and TRBJ2-7, the CDR3 gives the full variable domain: DVKVTQSSRYLVKRTGEKVFLECVQDMDHENMFWYRQDPGLGLRLIYFSYDVKMKEKGDIPEGYSVSREKKERFSLILESASTNQTSMYLCASSSSSVMQYFGPGTRLTVT.

V gene TRBV11-2 combines with J gene TRBJ2-3, with 8 bases lining up with TRBD2. V shed 5 bases and J 2 bases; nucleotides not matched to a gene: 12. Per the germline V gene, CDR1 is SGHAT and CDR2 is FQNNGV. This CDR3 spans 17 amino acids. CDR3 coding DNA: TGTGCCAGCAGCCCATCAAGACTAGCGTTCGACACAGATACGCAGTATTTT. It encodes CASSPSRLAFDTDTQYF. Full variable domain (remainder filled in from reference TRBV11-2 and TRBJ2-3): EAGVAQSPRYKIIEKRQSVAFWCNPISGHATLYWYQQILGQGPKLLIQFQNNGVVDDSQLPKDRFSAERLKGVDSTLKIQPAKLEDSAVYLCASSPSRLAFDTDTQYFGPGTRLTVL.

The chain recombines TRBV12-3 or TRBV12-4 with TRBJ1-1; 8 bases align to TRBD1. V shed 5 bases, J shed 6 bases, and the junction held 5 bases outside the gene matches. This CDR3 comprises 13 residues. Here the CDR3 reads CASSARDRSEAFF. In DNA, the CDR3 is TGTGCCAGCAGTGCCCGGGACAGGTCTGAAGCTTTCTTT.